This T cell receptor (beta chain) originates from a study of circulating CD8 cells and anti-PD-1 response in melanoma. The QIAseq Immune Repertoire TCR panel built the libraries from about 16 ng of total RNA. From the reads, TCRdb called clonotypes with MiXCR, one entry per CDR3 protein. Here the sample spans more than 350 distinct CDR3 sequences, 9.3% being singletons. Sorting of live CD3+CD8+TCRalphabeta+ cells by PD-1 and/or TIGIT gave four subsets. V gave up 6 bases and J gave up 5 bases, with 14 bases separating them. The CDR3 is 13 amino acids. Germline V CDR1 and CDR2: SNHLY, FYNNEI. The sequenced sample was CD8+ T cells from PBMCs, obtained at baseline or after one month of anti-PD-1 therapy (not recorded which). The TCR comes from a human donor with melanoma. This chain links TRBV2 with TRBJ2-7; D call uncertain. The DNA of the CDR3 is TGTGCCAGCAGCTTAAATAGGGTTGACGAGCAGTACTTC. Protein: CASSLNRVDEQYF.